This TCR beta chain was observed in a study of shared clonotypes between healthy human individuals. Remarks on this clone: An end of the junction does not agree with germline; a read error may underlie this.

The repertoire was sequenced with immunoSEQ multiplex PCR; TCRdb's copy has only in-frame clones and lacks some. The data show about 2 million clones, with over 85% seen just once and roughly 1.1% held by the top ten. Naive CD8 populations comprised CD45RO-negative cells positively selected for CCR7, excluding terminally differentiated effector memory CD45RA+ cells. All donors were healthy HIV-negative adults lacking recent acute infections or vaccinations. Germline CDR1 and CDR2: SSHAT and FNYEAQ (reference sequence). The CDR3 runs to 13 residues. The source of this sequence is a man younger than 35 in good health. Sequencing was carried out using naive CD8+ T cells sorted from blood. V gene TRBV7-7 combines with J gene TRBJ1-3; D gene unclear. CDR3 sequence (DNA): TGTGCTAGCAGCTTAGCGGAGGGAAACACCATATATTTT. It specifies CASSLAEGNTIYF. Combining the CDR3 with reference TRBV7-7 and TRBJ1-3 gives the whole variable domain GAGVSQSPRYKVTKRGQDVTLRCDPISSHATLYWYQQALGQGPEFLTYFNYEAQPDKSGLPSDRFSAERPEGSISTLTIQRTEQRDSAMYRCASSLAEGNTIYFGEGSWLTVV.